Presented here are 21 T cell receptor beta chains from one specimen sequenced in a study of blood T cell repertoires in COVID-19. Sequencing was performed with immunoSEQ multiplex PCR; in TCRdb, only in-frame clones are kept and a portion is missing. The table lists some 240,000 clones, approximately 78% of them singletons. Sample: peripheral blood. The receptors originated from a woman between 65 and 79 years old with COVID-19, enrolled during active disease.

The chain joins TRBV5-1 to TRBJ1-1; the D is unclear. The CDR3 contains 15 residues. Trimming stripped 2 bases from V and 1 base from J, with 12 bases between. From germline, CDR1 is SGHRS and CDR2 YFSETQ. CDR3 in DNA: TGCGCCAGCAGCTTCGCAGTGTCCACGAACACTGAAGCTTTCTTT. Translated: CASSFAVSTNTEAFF.

CDR3 sequence reads: CASMYRDGTEAFF. The CDR3 bases are TGTGCCAGCATGTACAGGGACGGCACTGAAGCTTTCTTT. The rearrangement uses TRBV27 and TRBJ1-1, with TRBD1 as a possible D gene (6 bases). Germline CDR1 reads MNHEY; CDR2 reads SMNVEV (reference sequence). Trimming removed 7 bases from V and 4 bases from J, with 13 bases in between. CDR3 length: 13 residues.

This chain connects TRBV3-1 (or the pseudogene TRBV3-2) to TRBJ2-1, with 11 bases aligning to TRBD1. The germline CDR1 and CDR2 sequences are LGHDT and YNNKEL (reference sequence). The CDR3 runs 15 residues. J gave up 6 bases and V 4 bases, and 5 bases lay outside the gene matches. The CDR3 is CASSRRDRGGNEQFF. The DNA for the CDR3 is TGTGCCAGCAGCCGCAGGGACAGGGGGGGCAATGAGCAGTTCTTC.

This rearrangement joins TRBV18 to TRBJ2-7, with 9 nucleotides matching TRBD1. Trimming cost V 3 bases and J 3 bases; bases outside gene matches: 12. The CDR3 totals 17 residues. CDR1 KGHSH and CDR2 LQKENI come from the germline V gene. For the CDR3, the DNA is TGTGCCAGCTCACCCTCCCCCCCCGGGACAGGGTACTACGAGCAGTACTTC. This sequence encodes CASSPSPPGTGYYEQYF.

The genes are TRBV4-3 and TRBJ1-2; TRBD1 matches 8 bases. This CDR3 is 16 amino acids long. V lost 4 bases and J lost 7; bases outside the gene matches: 14. Per the germline V gene, CDR1 is LGHNA and CDR2 is YSLEER. The CDR3 sequence is CASSLIQGASFGGYTF. Written as DNA, the CDR3 is TGCGCCAGCAGCCTCATTCAGGGGGCCTCGTTCGGTGGCTACACCTTC.

The chain has TRBV7-2 and TRBJ2-7, with a tentative D call TRBD1 (6 bases). Per the germline V gene, CDR1 is SGHTA and CDR2 is FQGNSA. CDR3 length: 12 amino acids. The V end was cut by 6 bases, the J end by 7 bases, with 13 bases between. The CDR3 loop reads CASRPPGVEQYF. CDR3 bases: TGTGCCAGCAGACCTCCAGGGGTTGAGCAGTACTTC.

The CDR3 here is CASSFNGPGDEQYF. The CDR3 bases are TGCGCCAGCAGCTTCAACGGGCCAGGGGATGAGCAGTACTTC. The chain joins TRBV5-1 to TRBJ2-7; tentative D call: TRBD1 (6 bases). V lost 2 bases and J 7 bases, leaving 16 bases between the germline ends. Germline V gene data show CDR1 as SGHRS and CDR2 as YFSETQ. This CDR3 is 14 amino acids long.

J is TRBJ2-7 and V is TRBV6-5, with TRBD1 as a possible D gene (8 bases). Germline-derived CDR1 and CDR2 are MNHEY and SVGAGI. Trimming cost V 6 bases and J 1 base, with 16 bases left between them. The CDR3 contains 15 residues. CDR3 sequence: CASRGGTGGSYEQYF. The CDR3 DNA sequence: TGTGCCAGCAGGGGGGGGACAGGTGGGTCCTACGAGCAGTACTTC.

The chain has TRBV18 and TRBJ2-7; 7 bases align to TRBD1. The CDR3 is 14 residues long. Germline V CDR1 and CDR2: KGHSH, LQKENI. Germline trimming cut 2 bases from V and 2 bases from J; bases unmatched to any gene: 3. CDR3 in amino acids: CASSPGQATYEQYF. The CDR3 nucleotides are TGTGCCAGCTCACCAGGACAGGCCACCTACGAGCAGTACTTC.

V and J are TRBV4-1 and TRBJ2-3; 9 bases match TRBD2. The CDR3 totals 15 residues. J gave up 3 bases and V 4 bases, and 5 bases lay outside the gene matches. CDR1 MGHRA and CDR2 YSYEKL come from the germline V gene. CDR3 sequence (DNA): TGCGCCAGCAGCCTAGCGGGACTAGCAACAGATACGCAGTATTTT. It yields the protein CASSLAGLATDTQYF.

J is TRBJ1-2 and V is TRBV28, with 10 bases aligning to TRBD1. V lost 7 bases and J lost 6; bases outside the gene matches: 11. The germline gives CDR1 MDHEN, CDR2 SYDVKM. The CDR3 consists of 15 residues. The CDR3 region is CASTPVGTGVNGYTF. CDR3 sequence (DNA): TGTGCCAGCACCCCGGTGGGGACAGGGGTTAATGGCTACACCTTC.

This clone came up a few times. The chain couples TRBV30 to TRBJ1-4, with a tentative D call TRBD1 (5 bases). V was cut by 0 bases and J by 7 bases, with 9 bases left in between. Per germline, CDR1 GTSNPN and CDR2 SVGIG (reference sequence). CDR3 size: 13 residues. DNA of the CDR3: TGTGCCTGGAGTGTACGGAGGGGTGAAAAACTGTTTTTT. This encodes CAWSVRRGEKLFF.

This clone was observed a few times. The J gene is TRBJ1-3, the V gene TRBV7-9; D is ambiguous. Trimming took off 8 bases at V and 2 bases at J, with 16 bases between the two ends. The CDR3 sequence is 15 residues long. The germline V gene encodes CDR1 SEHNR and CDR2 FQNEAQ (reference sequence). CDR3: CASGSGSAPGNTIYF. CDR3 coding DNA: TGTGCCAGCGGAAGTGGGAGTGCCCCTGGAAACACCATATATTTT.

The J gene is TRBJ2-1, the V gene TRBV6-5, with D possibly matching TRBD1 (6 bases). Germline V gives CDR1 MNHEY, CDR2 SVGAGI. The CDR3 contains 13 residues. The V end lost 6 bases, the J end lost 8 bases, and 14 bases lay between the germline ends. The CDR3 loop is CASRRTGFDEQFF. The DNA for the CDR3 is TGTGCCAGCAGACGTACAGGGTTTGATGAGCAGTTCTTC.

The chain has TRBV6-6 and TRBJ1-5; a possible D gene is TRBD1 (6 bases). CDR1 is MNHNY and CDR2 is SVGAGI in the germline V gene (reference sequence). V was pared by 6 bases and J by 1 base, with 10 bases between. The CDR3 loop spans 14 amino acids. The CDR3 sequence: CASSQDSSNQPQHF. The CDR3 DNA sequence: TGTGCCAGCAGCCAGGACAGCAGCAATCAGCCCCAGCATTTT.

This chain connects TRBV7-3 to TRBJ2-1; maybe TRBD1 (6 bases). Trimming shortened V by 4 bases and J by 6 bases, and 19 bases separated the two germline ends. The CDR3 totals 16 residues. Per the germline V gene, CDR1 is SGHTA and CDR2 is FQGTGA. The CDR3 DNA is TGTGCCAGCAGCTCCAGACAGGCCGTAACCTTCAATGAGCAGTTCTTC. It translates to CASSSRQAVTFNEQFF.

The chain is built from TRBV6-5 and TRBJ1-1; possibly TRBD1 for D (6 bases). This CDR3 is 15 amino acids long. The V gene's germline CDR1 is MNHEY and CDR2 SVGAGI. Trimming took 1 base from V and 4 from J, leaving 13 bases between them. The CDR3 region has the DNA TGTGCCAGCAGTTACTGGAACAGGGCGGGCACTGAAGCTTTCTTT. Translation: CASSYWNRAGTEAFF.

The chain uses TRBV6-5 and TRBJ2-1, with a weak D call TRBD1 (6 bases). Trimming took 6 bases from V and 0 from J, leaving 6 bases between them. The CDR3 is made up of 13 amino acids. Germline loops: CDR1 MNHEY, CDR2 SVGAGI. CDR3 region: CASRDSSYNEQFF. The CDR3 DNA follows: TGTGCCAGCAGGGACAGCTCCTACAATGAGCAGTTCTTC.

The V and J genes are TRBV7-3 and TRBJ1-1, with 8 bases matching TRBD1. The CDR3 runs 15 residues. Germline values: CDR1 SGHTA, CDR2 FQGTGA. J gave up 1 base and V 3 bases, and 4 bases lay outside the gene matches. CDR3 nucleotide sequence: TGTGCCAGCAGCTTCGACAGGGGCCGGAACACTGAAGCTTTCTTT. Amino acids: CASSFDRGRNTEAFF. The full variable domain, completed using reference TRBV7-3 and TRBJ1-1, is GAGVSQTPSNKVTEKGKYVELRCDPISGHTALYWYRQSLGQGPEFLIYFQGTGAADDSGLPNDRFFAVRPEGSVSTLKIQRTERGDSAVYLCASSFDRGRNTEAFFGQGTRLTVV.

The V call is TRBV11-3, the J call TRBJ2-3, with 10 bases identical to TRBD2. This CDR3 region has 18 residues. J was trimmed by 3 bases and V by 1 base; bases with no gene match: 10. Looked up from germline, CDR1 is SGHNT and CDR2 is YENEEA. The CDR3 here is CASSLGVSGRPTTDTQYF. CDR3 nucleotide sequence: TGTGCCAGCAGCTTAGGGGTTAGCGGGAGGCCTACGACAGATACGCAGTATTTT.

The chain is built from TRBV27 and TRBJ1-5; 7 bases fit TRBD1. This CDR3 is 19 amino acids long. The germline CDR1 and CDR2 sequences are MNHEY and SMNVEV (reference sequence). With 5 bases clipped from V and 5 bases from J, the junction kept 21 bases outside the gene matches. The CDR3 reads CASSPTALRQGSSYQPQHF. The CDR3 DNA reads TGTGCCAGCAGTCCTACTGCTTTACGACAGGGAAGTAGTTATCAGCCCCAGCATTTT.